The rows below give T cell receptor beta chains drawn from one sample of a study of cytomegalovirus exposure and HLA in healthy donors. Sequenced by immunoSEQ multiplex PCR; TCRdb stores in-frame clones only, minus some. The sample yields approximately 270,000 clones, 65% to 90% seen once. The source material was PBMCs. The source of these receptors is a woman aged 18 to 35 in good health and CMV-seronegative. CDR3s include the opening cysteine and the closing phenylalanine or tryptophan. Each record gives: V gene, J gene, D gene, clone size, CDR3 DNA, CDR3 protein. The D gene is left open where the match is weak. Size values are once, few and many counts, or a class for expanded clones, and some rows have none.

TRBV29-1	TRBJ1-2	.	.	TGCAGCGCCCGAGGGCAGAACTATGGCTACACCTTC	CSARGQNYGYTF
TRBV28	TRBJ1-1	.	few	TGTGCCAGCAGTTTATCCCCTTATAGGGGGAGGAACACTGAAGCTTTCTTT	CASSLSPYRGRNTEAFF
TRBV4-1	TRBJ1-4	.	.	TGCGCCAGCAGCCAACCTGGACAGAGGGAAGAAAAACTGTTTTTT	CASSQPGQREEKLFF
TRBV5-1	TRBJ2-7	.	.	TGCGCCAGCAGCTTGTCTTATTACTACGAGCAGTACTTC	CASSLSYYYEQYF
TRBV12-5	TRBJ1-3	.	few	TGTGCTAGTGGTTTGTCTATGGGGGCTGGGTCTGGAAACACCATATATTTT	CASGLSMGAGSGNTIYF
TRBV18	TRBJ2-7	TRBD1	.	TGTGCCAGCTCACTGGCCGGGACAGTAATTACCTACGAGCAGTACTTC	CASSLAGTVITYEQYF
TRBV28	TRBJ1-6	.	.	TGTGCCAGCAGTTTATTATTAAACTTCAGGGGAGACTATAATTCACCCCTCCACTTT	CASSLLLNFRGDYNSPLHF
TRBV11-2	TRBJ2-7	.	.	TGTGCCAGCAGCTTAGACGGCTGGAGCTCCTACGAGCAGTACTTC	CASSLDGWSSYEQYF
TRBV7-2	TRBJ1-2	.	.	TGTGCCAGCACTCTACCCCAACTGATCTATGGCTACACCTTC	CASTLPQLIYGYTF
TRBV27	TRBJ2-2	TRBD1	.	TGTGCCAGCACCAAGGGACAGACTGATAACACCGGGGAGCTGTTTTTT	CASTKGQTDNTGELFF
TRBV2	TRBJ1-3	.	.	TGTGCCACCCCCCGAGGGGAGGCTGGAAACACCATATATTTT	CATPRGEAGNTIYF
TRBV5-1	TRBJ2-7	.	.	TGCGCCAGCAGCTCGGAGGGGAGAGAGCAGTACTTC	CASSSEGREQYF
TRBV7-6	TRBJ1-3	.	.	TGTGCCAGCAGCTTGTCAGGGGTCGGAAACACCATATATTTT	CASSLSGVGNTIYF
TRBV27	TRBJ2-7	TRBD1	.	TGTGCCAGTCAAGGGACAGGGGTGGGCTACGAGCAGTACTTC	CASQGTGVGYEQYF